This TCR beta chain appears in the sequencing data of a study of blood T cells in healthy people across ages. The second PCR ran about 6 to 11 cycles with a sample-barcoded 5' primer and J-beta primers. TCRdb fed the 5' RACE reads into MiXCR, producing one record per CDR3 protein. Of roughly 1,700,000 distinct CDR3 sequences listed, 28% are singletons. CDR1 MDHEN and CDR2 SYDVKM come from the germline V gene. The CDR3 covers 15 residues. J gave up 8 bases and V 3 bases, and 9 bases lay outside the gene matches. Sequencing was performed on blood. V gene TRBV28 combines with J gene TRBJ2-1; 8 nucleotides agree with TRBD2. This sequence was found in a woman in her 30s in good health. The CDR3 bases are TGTGCCAGCAGTTTCCGGACTAGCAGTATCCATGAGCAGTTCTTC. Protein: CASSFRTSSIHEQFF.